This TCR beta chain was captured in a study of CD8+ T cells in alopecia areata. Sequencing relied on a cDNA template that was reverse transcribed from extracted RNA. Libraries were prepared by immunoSEQ multiplex PCR; TCRdb keeps only in-frame clonotypes and omits some of them. The data hold about 37,000 clones, with roughly 53% observed a single time. The CDR3 is 19 residues long. The J segment lost 2 bases and the V segment lost 2 bases, leaving 13 bases of the junction unmatched. Germline CDR1 reads MDHEN; CDR2 reads SYDVKM. In a handful of patients, CD4+ T cells were split by CD25+CD127- sorting. The sample comprised CD4+ Tregs sorted from blood. The gene calls are TRBV28 and TRBJ1-5; TRBD1 matches at 9 bases. The origin of this receptor is a human donor with alopecia areata. The CDR3 protein is CASSLGQGLSRVGNQPQHF. Here the CDR3 DNA reads TGTGCCAGCAGTTTAGGACAGGGGCTATCACGAGTGGGCAATCAGCCCCAGCATTTT.